This TCR beta chain originates from a study of control samples from healthy donors and cancer patients. This clone was detected only once. The CDR3 consists of 13 residues. V was clipped by 4 bases and J by 2 bases, with 7 bases between them. Germline V gene sequence: CDR1 SGHKS, CDR2 YYEKEE (reference sequence). Sequenced by immunoSEQ multiplex PCR; TCRdb stores in-frame clones only, minus some. The sample contains approximately 82,000 clones, around 87% of which appear only once. This chain links TRBV5-5 with TRBJ2-1, with D uncertain. The material sequenced was blood. This TCR was recovered from a man aged 50 to 60 in good health. CDR3 in amino acids: CASSTDTYNEQFF. The CDR3 DNA sequence: TGTGCCAGCAGCACTGACACCTACAATGAGCAGTTCTTC.